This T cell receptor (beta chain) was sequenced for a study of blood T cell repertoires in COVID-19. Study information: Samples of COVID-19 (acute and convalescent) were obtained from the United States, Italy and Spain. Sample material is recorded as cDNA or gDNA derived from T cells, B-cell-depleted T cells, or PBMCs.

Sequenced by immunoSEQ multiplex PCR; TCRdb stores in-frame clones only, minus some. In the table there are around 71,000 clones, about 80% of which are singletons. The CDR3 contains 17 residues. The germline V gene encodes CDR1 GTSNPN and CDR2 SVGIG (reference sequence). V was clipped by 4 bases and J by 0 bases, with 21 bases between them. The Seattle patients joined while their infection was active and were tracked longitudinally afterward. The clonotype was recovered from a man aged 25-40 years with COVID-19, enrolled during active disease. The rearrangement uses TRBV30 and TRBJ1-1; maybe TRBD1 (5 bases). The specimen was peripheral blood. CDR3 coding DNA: TGTGCCTGGAACCCGGGGGGAACTTATAGGGTGAACACTGAAGCTTTCTTT. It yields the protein CAWNPGGTYRVNTEAFF.